This record looks at one T cell receptor (beta chain) sequence and its context. The antigen is undetermined. Built from TCR beta cDNA, the libraries had unique molecular identifiers in them. Between about 0.85 and 11 million T cells gave rise to some 470,000 cDNA molecules. TCRdb used MiXCR to reprocess the PCR reads, holding one entry per CDR3 protein. The table lists around 770,000 distinct CDR3 sequences, roughly 50% of them singletons. The data were obtained in a study of post-analysis software for immune sequencing data. On the study more broadly: The disease courses covered relapsing-remitting, secondary progressive and progressive-relapsing multiple sclerosis.

Germline V gives CDR1 SGHDN, CDR2 FVKESK. The CDR3 has 13 residues. Study outcomes and limitations: The normalized Chao1 diversity of multiple sclerosis patients was significantly lower than that of controls. About 5 TRBV segments were significantly more frequent in patients than in controls. TRBV5-6, TRBV5-1 and TRBV20-1 were among these segments. Samples from one preparation batch, clustered by F measure, grouped strongly together.

The sequence was collected from a girl between 5 and 17 years old with multiple sclerosis. Sequences were obtained from blood. V gene TRBV14 combines with J gene TRBJ2-7; D not certain. The J call is in doubt because the DNA end fits TRBJ2-5 better. The CDR3 protein is CASSPDPLRTQYF. In DNA form, the CDR3 reads TGTGCCAGCAGCCCCGACCCCCTCCGGACCCAGTACTTC.